This T cell receptor (beta chain) was captured by sequencing in a study of beta chain features in type 1 diabetes. Study-wide background: On cell yields, gender and age, patients and healthy donors were similar. Points from the study as a whole: For Type 1 diabetes patients, all four CD4+ subsets carried TCRB CDR3s that were moderately but significantly shorter. The question of HLA type influencing TCRB rearrangement was one that remained unresolved here.

V lost 0 bases to trimming and J lost 2 bases; unmatched junction nucleotides: 10. The CDR3 has 18 amino acids. The germline CDR1 and CDR2 sequences are SGDLS and YYNGEE. Sequencing targeted expressed TCRB transcripts, as all isolated RNA had been reverse transcribed. The protocol was immunoSEQ multiplex PCR, while the TCRdb copy is restricted to in-frame clones and leaves out a portion. The table records about 160,000 clones, approximately 8% of them present only once. Concerning this clone itself: Its antigen remains unidentified.

The source of this sequence is a man younger than 30 with type 1 diabetes. The chain employs TRBV9 and TRBJ2-5; 10 bases are shared with TRBD2. The sample consisted of central memory CD4+ T cells from blood. CDR3 sequence reads: CASSVGPSGGSGQETQYF. As DNA, the CDR3 is TGTGCCAGCAGCGTAGGTCCTAGCGGGGGATCTGGTCAAGAGACCCAGTACTTC.